These 18 T cell receptor beta chains originate from one sample sequenced in a study of OX40 agonist ivuxolimab in advanced cancers. The method was the immunoSEQ multiplex PCR assay. What TCRdb holds here is the immuneACCESS table cut down to in-frame rearrangements. Part of the clones is not present; checked against another copy, under half of the missing clones reflect an unresolved V gene, and the others are unexplained. In this sample the table shows about 31,000 clones, 90% to 95% of which occur a single time. About 25% of the sample is in the top ten clones. Sequencing used CD4+ or CD8+ T cells sorted from blood, obtained in a trial of the OX40 agonist ivuxolimab. The origin of the receptors is an adult with an advanced solid tumor such as melanoma, head and neck, liver or kidney cancer.

The V gene is TRBV10-3, the J gene TRBJ2-3; D is ambiguous. In germline, CDR1 is ENHRY, CDR2 SYGVKD. V lost 0 bases and J 4 bases, leaving 8 bases between the germline ends. The CDR3 is made up of 14 amino acids. CDR3 bases: TGTGCCATCAGTGAGTCAGGGAACGCAGATACGCAGTATTTT. This codes for CAISESGNADTQYF.

This clone was observed a few times. The V call is TRBV14, the J call TRBJ1-1, with no clear D. Germline V CDR1 and CDR2: SGHDN, FVKESK. This CDR3 is 13 amino acids long. Trimming pared 1 base from V and 8 bases from J, leaving 11 bases between. The CDR3 spells CASSQGVRIEAFF. The DNA of the CDR3 is TGTGCCAGCAGCCAAGGGGTTAGGATCGAAGCTTTCTTT.

The chain joins TRBV5-4 to TRBJ1-6; a possible D gene is TRBD1 (6 bases). V lost 0 bases and J lost 7, with 14 bases in between. CDR3 length: 16 amino acids. Germline values: CDR1 SGHNT, CDR2 YYREEE (reference sequence). CDR3 nucleotides: TGTGCCAGCAGCTTGGCCGGGGGGGCGCGAAATTCACCCCTCCACTTT. Its translation is CASSLAGGARNSPLHF.

The chain has TRBV7-9 and TRBJ2-4, with a tentative D call TRBD2 (5 bases). The V gene's germline CDR1 is SEHNR and CDR2 FQNEAQ (reference sequence). The CDR3 runs 14 residues. Trimming took 1 base from V and 1 from J, leaving 5 bases between them. The CDR3 spells CASSLGGAKNIQYF. Here the CDR3 DNA reads TGTGCCAGCAGCTTAGGAGGGGCCAAAAACATTCAGTACTTC.

The chain recombines TRBV11-2 with TRBJ2-5, with D unresolved. Gene TRBJ2-7 matches the end of the DNA better, so the J call may be wrong. Germline V gene lookup returns CDR1 SGHAT and CDR2 FQNNGV. The CDR3 totals 15 residues. CDR3 nucleotide sequence: TGTGCCAGCAGCTTAGATACCCGGGTCTGGGACGAGCAGTACTTC. The encoded protein is CASSLDTRVWDEQYF.

This sequence joins TRBV2 and TRBJ1-2, with D tentatively TRBD1 (5 bases). Germline V gene data show CDR1 as SNHLY and CDR2 as FYNNEI. Trimming removed 5 bases from V and 8 bases from J, with 9 bases in between. The CDR3 covers 11 residues. The CDR3 loop reads CASSPGLGYTF. CDR3 in DNA: TGTGCCAGCAGTCCAGGGCTAGGCTACACCTTC.

This chain joins TRBV4-3 and TRBJ2-7; TRBD1 agrees at 9 bases. This CDR3 comprises 14 residues. V lost 4 bases to trimming and J lost 5 bases; unmatched junction nucleotides: 6. CDR1 is LGHNA and CDR2 is YSLEER in the germline V gene. CDR3 in DNA: TGCGCCAGCAGCCCCGGGACAGGGCAGGACGAGCAGTACTTC. This encodes CASSPGTGQDEQYF.

The chain couples TRBV5-1 to TRBJ2-4; TRBD2 might be the D (5 bases). V was cut by 1 base and J by 5 bases, with 16 bases left in between. Germline CDR1 and CDR2: SGHRS and YFSETQ. The CDR3 is made up of 16 amino acids. The chain's CDR3 is CASSLKLALPQNIQYF. CDR3 DNA sequence: TGCGCCAGCAGCTTGAAGCTAGCCCTCCCCCAAAACATTCAGTACTTC.

V usage is TRBV7-9 and J usage is TRBJ2-2; D is uncertain. The CDR3 loop spans 15 amino acids. The V end lost 1 base, the J end lost 2 bases, and 8 bases lay between the germline ends. Germline-derived CDR1 and CDR2 are SEHNR and FQNEAQ (reference sequence). CDR3 amino acids: CASSLVVGNTGELFF. CDR3 nucleotides: TGTGCCAGCAGCTTAGTGGTGGGAAACACCGGGGAGCTGTTTTTT.

In DNA form, the CDR3 reads TGCAGCGTTGAACCGGGACAGTCGAACACCGGGGAGCTGTTTTTT. Amino acids: CSVEPGQSNTGELFF. The chain is built from TRBV29-1 and TRBJ2-2; TRBD1 matches at 7 bases. The CDR3 runs to 15 residues. CDR1 and CDR2 from the germline V gene are SQVTM and ANQGSEA. Germline trimming cut 2 bases from V and 0 bases from J; bases unmatched to any gene: 3.

This sequence joins TRBV19 and TRBJ2-2, with 9 positions matching TRBD1. Germline V CDR1 and CDR2: LNHDA, SQIVND (reference sequence). V shed 6 bases and J 4 bases; nucleotides not matched to a gene: 12. The CDR3 has 17 residues. Here the CDR3 DNA reads TGTGCCAGTAGAGCTACAGGGGGCTACTCGGGCACCGGGGAGCTGTTTTTT. Translation: CASRATGGYSGTGELFF.

This clone was detected a few times. This chain connects TRBV11-2 to TRBJ2-5, with D unresolved. This CDR3 has 14 residues. Between the trimmed V and J ends, which lost 2 bases and 0 bases, there was a span of 7 bases. Germline assignment: CDR1 SGHAT and CDR2 FQNNGV. The CDR3 region is CASSLLGNQETQYF. CDR3 sequence (DNA): TGTGCCAGCAGCTTATTGGGAAACCAAGAGACCCAGTACTTC.

The chain combines TRBV21-1 with TRBJ2-1; whether TRBD1, the table's D call, matches the DNA was not checked. TRBV21-1 constitutes a pseudogene. The CDR3 is 16 amino acids. CDR3 sequence reads: CASSKFGTDTYNEQFF. As DNA, the CDR3 is TGTGCCAGCAGCAAATTCGGGACAGACACCTACAATGAGCAGTTCTTC.

This clone was picked up one time. The rearrangement uses TRBV7-3 and TRBJ2-3; 10 bases match TRBD2. The CDR3 sequence is 16 residues long. J was trimmed by 5 bases and V by 5 bases; bases with no gene match: 10. Per germline, CDR1 SGHTA and CDR2 FQGTGA. The CDR3 loop is CASSPSSGGVGDTQYF. CDR3 nucleotides: TGTGCCAGCAGCCCCTCCAGCGGGGGGGTGGGAGATACGCAGTATTTT.

The gene calls are TRBV19 and TRBJ1-4, with a possible D match to TRBD1 (5 bases). V was clipped by 5 bases and J by 0 bases, with 10 bases between them. The CDR3 is 15 residues long. The germline V gene encodes CDR1 LNHDA and CDR2 SQIVND (reference sequence). This CDR3 reads CASSPDTPTNEKLFF. The CDR3 DNA reads as TGTGCCAGTAGTCCGGACACCCCAACTAATGAAAAACTGTTTTTT. The full variable domain, with the rest looked up from reference TRBV19 and TRBJ1-4, is DGGITQSPKYLFRKEGQNVTLSCEQNLNHDAMYWYRQDPGQGLRLIYYSQIVNDFQKGDIAEGYSVSREKKESFPLTVTSAQKNPTAFYLCASSPDTPTNEKLFFGSGTQLSVL.

The CDR3 region has the DNA TGCGCCAGCAGCCAAAAGGCTGAAGGCTCCTACGAGCAGTACTTC. It is translated as CASSQKAEGSYEQYF. The rearrangement uses TRBV4-1 and TRBJ2-7; D remains ambiguous. Trimming pared 2 bases from V and 0 bases from J, leaving 11 bases between. Germline V CDR1 and CDR2: MGHRA, YSYEKL. The CDR3 sequence is 15 residues long.

In its sample, this clone was seen once. The CDR3, as DNA: TGTGCCAGCAGTCCGGGACTAGCGGGCAGCGCAGATACGCAGTATTTT. Its translation: CASSPGLAGSADTQYF. This chain links TRBV28 with TRBJ2-3; 12 bases align to TRBD2. CDR3 length equals 16 residues. V was pared by 5 bases and J by 4 bases, with 7 bases of the junction left unmatched. Looked up from germline, CDR1 is MDHEN and CDR2 is SYDVKM.

The chain uses TRBV10-2 and TRBJ1-5; D is unclear. Germline V gives CDR1 WSHSY, CDR2 SAAADI. Trimming cost V 4 bases and J 0 bases, with 16 bases left between them. CDR3 length equals 17 residues. CDR3 loop: CASSGEGRTYSNQPQHF. DNA for the CDR3: TGCGCCAGCAGTGGAGAGGGAAGGACTTATAGCAATCAGCCCCAGCATTTT.